A selection of T cell receptor beta chains follows, all from one sample in a study of regulatory T cells in long-lasting Graves disease. TCRdb called the multiplex PCR reads again in MiXCR, with one record for every CDR3 protein. The repertoire has around 500,000 distinct CDR3 sequences, roughly a sixth of them found once; the top ten carry 25%. This sample was also put to use in a study of T cells in Graves' hyperthyroidism and ophthalmopathy.

The starting material was peripheral blood mononuclear cells (PBMCs), obtained at new diagnosis, from a patient treated with antithyroid drugs. Source of these receptors: a woman aged 35-65 years with Graves disease. CDR3s include the opening cysteine and the closing phenylalanine or tryptophan. Each record gives: V gene, CDR3 protein.

V: TRBV29-1; CDR3: CSVGQGSYEQYF
V: TRBV28; CDR3: CASSWLTEAFF
V: TRBV29-1; CDR3: CSLDAGSETQYF
V: TRBV28; CDR3: CAISPGTGTEAFF
V: TRBV30; CDR3: CAWSPGQGASQPQHF
V: TRBV2; CDR3: CASRGQTGGDGYTF
V: TRBV11-2; CDR3: CASSLGGGDKNIQYF
V: TRBV18; CDR3: CASKGDWGPQHF
V: TRBV7-9; CDR3: CASSTPGLAGGVTDTQYF
V: TRBV7-2; CDR3: CASSIRDGKYGYTF
V: TRBV20-1; CDR3: CSASITGSSYNSPLHF